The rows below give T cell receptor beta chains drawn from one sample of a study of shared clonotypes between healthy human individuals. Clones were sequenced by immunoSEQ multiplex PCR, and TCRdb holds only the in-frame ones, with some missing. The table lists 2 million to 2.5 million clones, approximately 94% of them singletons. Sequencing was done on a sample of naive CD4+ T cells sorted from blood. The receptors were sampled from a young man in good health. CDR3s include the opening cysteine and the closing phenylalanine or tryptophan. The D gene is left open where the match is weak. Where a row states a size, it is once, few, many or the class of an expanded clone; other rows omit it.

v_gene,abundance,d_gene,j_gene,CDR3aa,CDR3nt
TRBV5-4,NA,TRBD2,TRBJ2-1,CASGQWTSGLNEQFF,TGTGCCAGCGGCCAATGGACTAGCGGCCTCAATGAGCAGTTCTTC
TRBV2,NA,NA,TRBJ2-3,CASSRQVPDTQYF,TGTGCCAGCAGCCGACAGGTTCCAGATACGCAGTATTTT
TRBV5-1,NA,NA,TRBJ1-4,CASSLRSGFGNEKLFF,TGCGCCAGCAGCCTTCGATCGGGATTTGGTAATGAAAAACTGTTTTTT
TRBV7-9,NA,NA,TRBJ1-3,CASSFDLPAGRNTIYF,TGTGCCAGCAGCTTTGACTTGCCCGCAGGGAGGAACACCATATATTTT
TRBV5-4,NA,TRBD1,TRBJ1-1,CASRNTGETEAFF,TGTGCCAGCAGGAACACAGGGGAAACTGAAGCTTTCTTT
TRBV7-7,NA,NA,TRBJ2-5,CASSLGGGSTETQYF,TGTGCTAGCAGCTTAGGAGGGGGGTCCACAGAGACCCAGTACTTC
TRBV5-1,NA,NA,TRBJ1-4,CASSAGLATNEKLFF,TGCGCCAGCTCGGCCGGGCTGGCAACTAATGAAAAACTGTTTTTT
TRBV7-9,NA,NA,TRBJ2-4,CASSFAGLAKNIQYF,TGTGCCAGCAGCTTCGCGGGACTAGCCAAAAACATTCAGTACTTC
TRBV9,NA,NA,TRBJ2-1,CASSVRDSVSSYNEQFF,TGTGCCAGCAGCGTCCGAGATTCGGTGAGCTCCTACAATGAGCAGTTCTTC
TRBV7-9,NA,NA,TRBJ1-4,CASSSLVGGAANEKLFF,TGTGCCAGCAGCTCCCTGGTGGGGGGCGCGGCTAATGAAAAACTGTTTTTT
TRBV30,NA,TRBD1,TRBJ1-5,CAWSVQGISNQPQHF,TGTGCCTGGAGTGTACAGGGGATAAGCAATCAGCCCCAGCATTTT
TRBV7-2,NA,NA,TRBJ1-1,CASSPHMNTEAFF,TGTGCCAGCAGCCCCCATATGAACACTGAAGCTTTCTTT
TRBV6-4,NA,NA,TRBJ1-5,CASSLTGNQPQHF,TGTGCCAGCAGTCTTACAGGTAATCAGCCCCAGCATTTT
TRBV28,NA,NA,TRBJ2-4,CASARPDLAKNIQYF,TGTGCCAGCGCTCGGCCGGATCTAGCCAAAAACATTCAGTACTTC
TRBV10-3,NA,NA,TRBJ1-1,CAISDRTMNTEAFF,TGTGCCATCAGTGACAGAACGATGAACACTGAAGCTTTCTTT
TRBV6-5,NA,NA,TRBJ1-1,CASSPLKPLGAFF,TGTGCCAGCAGTCCTCTCAAGCCTCTCGGGGCTTTCTTT
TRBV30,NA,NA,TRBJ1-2,CAWSLGAANYGYTF,TGTGCCTGGAGTCTTGGGGCGGCTAACTATGGCTACACCTTC
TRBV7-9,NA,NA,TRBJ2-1,CASFVSTSGDNEQFF,TGTGCCAGCTTCGTAAGCACTAGTGGGGACAATGAGCAGTTCTTC
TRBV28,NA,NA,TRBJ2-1,CASSSPGGPSYNEQFF,TGTGCCAGCAGCTCACCTGGCGGGCCCTCCTACAATGAGCAGTTCTTC
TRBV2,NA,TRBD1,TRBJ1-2,CASSGQGIYGYTF,TGTGCCAGCAGTGGACAGGGGATCTATGGCTACACCTTC
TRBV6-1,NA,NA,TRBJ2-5,CASTTQYLLETQYF,TGTGCCAGCACCACCCAATATCTACTAGAGACCCAGTACTTC
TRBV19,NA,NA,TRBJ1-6,CASSTRGTVNSPLHF,TGTGCCAGTAGTACGCGGGGGACGGTTAATTCACCCCTCCACTTT
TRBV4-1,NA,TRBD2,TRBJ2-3,CASSLGGASITDTQYF,TGCGCCAGCAGCCTGGGAGGGGCCAGCATCACAGATACGCAGTATTTT
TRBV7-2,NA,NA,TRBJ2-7,CASSPNPGTNYEQYF,TGTGCCAGCAGCCCCAACCCCGGGACGAACTACGAGCAGTACTTC
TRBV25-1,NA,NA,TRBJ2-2,CASSEYAGTDSGELFF,TGTGCCAGCAGTGAATACGCGGGGACGGACTCCGGGGAGCTGTTTTTT
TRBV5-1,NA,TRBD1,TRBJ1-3,CASSADRGDRTTSSGNTIYF,TGCGCCAGCAGCGCGGACCGGGGGGACAGGACAACCTCCTCTGGAAACACCATATATTTT
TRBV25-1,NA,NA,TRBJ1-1,CASRREPGGMNTEAFF,TGTGCCAGCAGGCGCGAGCCAGGAGGTATGAACACTGAAGCTTTCTTT
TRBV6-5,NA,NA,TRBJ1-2,CASCPRGLSNYGYTF,TGTGCCAGCTGCCCCAGGGGATTGTCCAACTATGGCTACACCTTC
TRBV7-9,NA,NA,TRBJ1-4,CASNKGVGSPNEKLFF,TGTGCCAGCAACAAAGGGGTGGGGTCGCCTAATGAAAAACTGTTTTTT
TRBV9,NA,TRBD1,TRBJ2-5,CASSGSWGQGQETQYF,TGTGCCAGCAGCGGAAGTTGGGGACAGGGGCAAGAGACCCAGTACTTC
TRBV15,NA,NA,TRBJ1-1,CATSRDQQNTEAFF,TGTGCCACCAGCAGAGATCAACAGAACACTGAAGCTTTCTTT
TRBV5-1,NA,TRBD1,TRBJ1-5,CASSFGQDNQPQHF,TGCGCCAGCAGCTTCGGACAGGATAATCAGCCCCAGCATTTT
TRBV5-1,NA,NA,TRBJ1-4,CASSPTAARGTNEKLFF,TGCGCCAGCAGCCCGACTGCGGCGAGGGGCACTAATGAAAAACTGTTTTTT
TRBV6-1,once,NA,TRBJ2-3,CASDLWQSSTDTQYF,TGTGCCAGTGACTTGTGGCAGAGTAGCACAGATACGCAGTATTTT
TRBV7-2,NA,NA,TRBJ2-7,CASSFERDSGEQYF,TGTGCCAGCAGCTTCGAGAGGGACTCCGGCGAGCAGTACTTC
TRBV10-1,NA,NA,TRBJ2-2,CASRTDSTGELFF,TGCGCCAGCAGAACAGATTCCACCGGGGAGCTGTTTTTT
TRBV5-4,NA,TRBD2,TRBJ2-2,CASTRGTSGVTGELFF,TGTGCCAGCACCCGGGGGACTAGCGGGGTCACCGGGGAGCTGTTTTTT
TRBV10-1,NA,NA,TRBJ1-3,CASSESGRANTIYF,TGCGCCAGCAGTGAGTCAGGACGTGCAAACACCATATATTTT
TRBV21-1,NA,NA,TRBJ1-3,CASSKGGLSGNTIYF,TGTGCCAGCAGCAAGGGGGGATTAAGTGGAAACACCATATATTTT
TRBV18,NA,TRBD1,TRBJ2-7,CASRQDRGAYEQYF,TGTGCCAGCCGTCAGGACAGGGGGGCCTACGAGCAGTACTTC
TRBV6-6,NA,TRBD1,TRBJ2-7,CASSYRRGTGPAQYF,TGTGCCAGCAGTTACCGCAGAGGGACAGGACCAGCGCAGTACTTC
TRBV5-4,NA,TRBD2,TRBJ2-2,CASSLVASGGLFF,TGTGCCAGCAGCTTGGTTGCTAGCGGGGGGCTGTTTTTT
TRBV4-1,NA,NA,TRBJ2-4,CASSQDSGVLLAKNIQYF,TGCGCCAGCAGCCAAGATTCGGGTGTTTTGCTAGCCAAAAACATTCAGTACTTC
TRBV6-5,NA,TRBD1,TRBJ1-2,CASRTGGAGYGYTF,TGTGCCAGCAGAACAGGGGGCGCCGGCTATGGCTACACCTTC
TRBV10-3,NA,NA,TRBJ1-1,CAISAGTLNTEAFF,TGTGCCATCAGTGCCGGGACGCTGAACACTGAAGCTTTCTTT
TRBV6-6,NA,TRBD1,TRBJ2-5,CASSLGTGRWETQYF,TGTGCCAGCAGCCTCGGGACAGGGAGGTGGGAGACCCAGTACTTC
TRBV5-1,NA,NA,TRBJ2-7,CASSIRDRGSEQYF,TGCGCCAGCAGCATACGGGACCGTGGTTCCGAGCAGTACTTC
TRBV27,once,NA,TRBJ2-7,CASSLRTAPTLQYF,TGTGCCAGCAGTCTCCGGACGGCACCTACCTTGCAGTACTTC
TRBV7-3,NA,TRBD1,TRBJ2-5,CASSLKGRGETQYF,TGTGCCAGCAGCTTAAAAGGCAGGGGGGAGACCCAGTACTTC
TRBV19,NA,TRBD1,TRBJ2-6,CASSPAGQGASGANVLTF,TGTGCCAGTAGTCCCGCGGGACAGGGGGCCTCTGGGGCCAACGTCCTGACTTTC
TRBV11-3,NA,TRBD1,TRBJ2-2,CASSPRQGVAGELFF,TGTGCCAGCAGCCCAAGACAGGGCGTCGCCGGGGAGCTGTTTTTT
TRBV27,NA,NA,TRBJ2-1,CASRPTPSSYNEQFF,TGTGCCAGCAGGCCTACCCCGAGCTCCTACAATGAGCAGTTCTTC
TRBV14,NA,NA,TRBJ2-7,CASSQDPGGRVRGEQYF,TGTGCCAGCAGCCAAGATCCAGGCGGCAGGGTGAGGGGGGAGCAGTACTTC
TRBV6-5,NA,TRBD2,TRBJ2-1,CASSYGLAGVNEQFF,TGTGCCAGCAGTTACGGTCTAGCGGGGGTGAATGAGCAGTTCTTC
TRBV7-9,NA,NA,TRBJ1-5,CASSSDTGDFSNQPQHF,TGTGCCAGCAGCTCTGACACCGGGGACTTTAGCAATCAGCCCCAGCATTTT
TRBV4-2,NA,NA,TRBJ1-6,CASSQDRLEVMPSPLHF,TGTGCCAGCAGCCAAGATCGCCTCGAGGTAATGCCTTCACCCCTCCACTTT
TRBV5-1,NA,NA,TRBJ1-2,CASSLGLSGGYTF,TGCGCCAGCAGCTTGGGTCTCAGCGGCGGCTACACCTTC
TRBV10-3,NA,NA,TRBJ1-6,CAISEGPFNSPLHF,TGTGCCATCAGTGAAGGACCTTTTAATTCACCCCTCCACTTT